This T cell receptor (beta chain) is from a study of T cell repertoires in cytomegalovirus infection. A word on this clonotype: As yet, its antigen is unknown.

One entry per CDR3 protein results from TCRdb running MiXCR on the reads. Of over 55,000 distinct CDR3 sequences in the sample, about 19% were seen once. V lost 5 bases and J lost 8, with 21 bases in between. CDR3 length equals 15 residues. The chain combines TRBV12-3 or TRBV12-4 with TRBJ1-1; D is uncertain. The origin of this receptor is a human donor in good health (CMV status not recorded). Some clones in this sample may be carry-over from other donors' samples. Sample: CD8+ T cells from cultured PBMCs, taken from culture after CMV antigen stimulation. The DNA of the CDR3 is TGTGCCAGCAGTCCGAAATTACCCCGGATGGGGGAAGCTTTCTTT. Translation gives CASSPKLPRMGEAFF.